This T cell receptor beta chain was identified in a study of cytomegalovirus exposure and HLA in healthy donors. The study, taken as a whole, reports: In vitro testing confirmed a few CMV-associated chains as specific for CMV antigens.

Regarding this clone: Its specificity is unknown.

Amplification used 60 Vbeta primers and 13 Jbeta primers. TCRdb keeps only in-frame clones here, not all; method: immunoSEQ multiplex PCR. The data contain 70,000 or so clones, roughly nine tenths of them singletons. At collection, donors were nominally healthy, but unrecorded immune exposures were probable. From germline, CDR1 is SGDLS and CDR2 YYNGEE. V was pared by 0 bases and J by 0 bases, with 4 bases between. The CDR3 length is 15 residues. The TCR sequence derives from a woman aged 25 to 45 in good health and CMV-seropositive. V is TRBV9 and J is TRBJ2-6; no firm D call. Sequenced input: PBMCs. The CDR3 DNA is TGTGCCAGCAGCGTAGCGGGCTCTGGGGCCAACGTCCTGACTTTC. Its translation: CASSVAGSGANVLTF.